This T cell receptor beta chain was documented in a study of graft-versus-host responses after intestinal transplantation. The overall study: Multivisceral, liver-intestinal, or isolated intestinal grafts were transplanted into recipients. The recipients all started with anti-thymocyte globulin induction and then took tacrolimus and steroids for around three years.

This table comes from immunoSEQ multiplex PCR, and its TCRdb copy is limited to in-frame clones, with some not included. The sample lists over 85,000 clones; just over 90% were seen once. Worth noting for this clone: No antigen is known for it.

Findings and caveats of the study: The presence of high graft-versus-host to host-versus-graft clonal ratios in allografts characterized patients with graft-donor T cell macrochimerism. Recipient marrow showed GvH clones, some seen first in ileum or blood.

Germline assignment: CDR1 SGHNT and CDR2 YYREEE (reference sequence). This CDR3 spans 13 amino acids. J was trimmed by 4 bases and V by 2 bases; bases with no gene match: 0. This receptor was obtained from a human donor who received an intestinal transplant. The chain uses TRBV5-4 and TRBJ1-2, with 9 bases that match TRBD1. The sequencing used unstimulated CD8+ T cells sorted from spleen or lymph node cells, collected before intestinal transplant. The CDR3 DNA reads TGTGCCAGCAGCTTACAGGGGGCCTATGGCTACACCTTC. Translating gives CASSLQGAYGYTF.